The 19 T cell receptor beta chains given below trace back to one sample, sequenced in a study of blood T cells in healthy people across ages. It was with a sample-barcoded 5' primer and a J-beta primer mix that a second PCR of roughly 7 to 12 cycles was run. TCRdb itself ran the 5' RACE reads through MiXCR, one entry per CDR3 protein. The sample shows about 1.4 million distinct CDR3 sequences, 59% of them seen only once. Sequencing used blood. Source of these receptors: a man aged 18-30 years in good health.

This clonotype came up once. This sequence joins TRBV25-1 and TRBJ2-6, with 7 bases aligning to TRBD1. V shed 8 bases, J shed 0 bases, and the junction held 13 bases outside the gene matches. CDR3 size: 18 residues. Germline V gene lookup returns CDR1 MGHDK and CDR2 SYGVNS. The CDR3 here is CASWGPTGTPSGANVLTF. CDR3 in DNA: TGTGCCAGCTGGGGACCGACAGGGACCCCCTCTGGGGCCAACGTCCTGACTTTC.

This clonotype was picked up a small number of times. The rearrangement uses TRBV4-1 and TRBJ2-3; maybe TRBD1 (5 bases). This CDR3 has 16 amino acids. V gave up 4 bases and J gave up 8 bases, with 22 bases separating them. The germline V gene encodes CDR1 MGHRA and CDR2 YSYEKL. The CDR3 reads CASSPLGQGGFSTQYF. CDR3 in DNA: TGCGCCAGCAGCCCCCTAGGGCAGGGTGGATTTAGTACGCAGTATTTT.

This clonotype occurred once. The V gene is TRBV20-1, the J gene TRBJ2-2; D not resolved. Germline CDR1 reads DFQATT; CDR2 reads SNEGSKA (reference sequence). The V end lost 1 base, the J end lost 7 bases, and 10 bases lay between the germline ends. The CDR3 sequence is 13 residues long. In DNA form, the CDR3 reads TGCAGTGCTAGAGTACCGCCGGGCGGGGAGCTGTTTTTT. Residues: CSARVPPGGELFF.

The chain carries TRBV5-1 and TRBJ2-5; D is undetermined. The J call may be faulty, since TRBJ2-7 better matches the DNA end. CDR3 length equals 13 residues. Germline V CDR1 and CDR2: SGHRS, YFSETQ. The CDR3, as DNA: TGCGCCAGCCACCCGGAGACCCTCCTCGAGCAGTACTTC. This gives the protein CASHPETLLEQYF.

The J gene is TRBJ2-5, the V gene TRBV2; 9 bases agree with TRBD1. The assigned J gene may be wrong: the sequence end matches TRBJ2-7 better. This CDR3 comprises 14 residues. Germline CDR1 is SNHLY and CDR2 is FYNNEI. The CDR3 loop reads CASTPQGAFGEQYF. The CDR3 bases are TGTGCCAGCACGCCACAGGGGGCGTTCGGCGAGCAGTACTTC.

The genes are TRBV7-2 and TRBJ2-3, with D possibly being TRBD2 (7 bases). Germline loops: CDR1 SGHTA, CDR2 FQGNSA. The V gene lost 11 bases and the J gene lost 0 bases, with 18 bases spanning the gap. The CDR3 loop spans 15 amino acids. The CDR3 bases are TGTGCCTCGGCGGGGCGGGGGCTAAGCACAGATACGCAGTATTTT. This codes for CASAGRGLSTDTQYF.

This clonotype was observed a handful of times. The rearrangement uses TRBV29-1 and TRBJ2-1; 7 bases fit TRBD1. J gave up 4 bases and V 1 base, and 4 bases lay outside the gene matches. Germline V gene sequence: CDR1 SQVTM, CDR2 ANQGSEA. This CDR3 has 14 amino acids. CDR3 sequence (DNA): TGCAGCGTTGAAGGGTGGACAGGATACAATGAGCAGTTCTTC. As protein: CSVEGWTGYNEQFF.

The chain couples TRBV20-1 to TRBJ2-3, with 8 bases aligning to TRBD2. Per the germline V gene, CDR1 is DFQATT and CDR2 is SNEGSKA (reference sequence). V lost 4 bases to trimming and J lost 3 bases; unmatched junction nucleotides: 6. There are 14 residues in the CDR3. The CDR3 sequence: CSAIWGLGTDTQYF. The CDR3 nucleotides read TGCAGTGCTATTTGGGGACTAGGGACAGATACGCAGTATTTT.

Of note for this clonotype: A much more abundant neighbour one base away suggests this may be a read error. The V call is TRBV12-3 or TRBV12-4, the J call TRBJ2-5, with D unclear. This CDR3 contains 14 residues. V lost 3 bases and J 11 bases, leaving 19 bases between the germline ends. The CDR3 DNA follows: TGTGCCAGCAGTTTTGGGTCCAACCACAATGAGCAGTACTTC. Translation: CASSFGSNHNEQYF.

CDR3 DNA sequence: TGTGCCAGCAGCCCTTGGACAGTTGAAGCTTTCTTT. Amino acids: CASSPWTVEAFF. This chain connects TRBV7-9 to TRBJ1-1, with D perhaps matching TRBD1 (6 bases). From germline, CDR1 is SEHNR and CDR2 FQNEAQ (reference sequence). V shed 5 bases and J shed 7 bases, with 11 bases lying between them. The CDR3 has 12 residues.

The rearrangement links TRBV28 to TRBJ1-6; D remains ambiguous. The V end lost 5 bases, the J end lost 14 bases, and 19 bases lay between the germline ends. The CDR3 spans 14 residues. Germline assignment: CDR1 MDHEN and CDR2 SYDVKM. CDR3 in DNA: TGTGCCAGCAGTCCGCTCTTGGGAAGGGAGTCCCTCCACTTT. Its protein product is CASSPLLGRESLHF.

This clonotype was seen a handful of times. The chain employs TRBV12-3 or TRBV12-4 and TRBJ2-1; 9 bases align to TRBD2. With 8 bases clipped from V and 9 bases from J, the junction kept 17 bases outside the gene matches. CDR3 length equals 16 residues. The DNA of the CDR3 is TGTGCCAGCGAACCTAGGACAGGCGGGAGGGCAAGTGAGCAGTTCTTC. Translated: CASEPRTGGRASEQFF.

J is TRBJ2-1 and V is TRBV27; 8 bases line up with TRBD2. This CDR3 has 16 residues. The V gene's germline CDR1 is MNHEY and CDR2 SMNVEV (reference sequence). V trimming: 3 bases; J trimming: 2 bases; junction bases outside the gene matches: 6. In DNA, the CDR3 is TGTGCCAGCAGTTTTTATAGCGGGGAGACCTACAATGAGCAGTTCTTC. Amino acids: CASSFYSGETYNEQFF.

The CDR3 DNA follows: TGCGCCAGCAGCGTCGTAGGACTAGCGCTCTTCCCAGATACGCAGTATTTT. Translating it yields CASSVVGLALFPDTQYF. The chain combines TRBV5-1 with TRBJ2-3; 9 bases are a match to TRBD2. Unmatched junction bases numbered 13, after V lost 4 bases and J lost 4 bases. Germline CDR1 reads SGHRS; CDR2 reads YFSETQ. CDR3 size: 17 residues.

V is TRBV6-2 or TRBV6-3 and J is TRBJ1-2; TRBD1 matches 9 bases. The germline CDR1 and CDR2 sequences are MNHEY and SVGEGT. CDR3 size: 15 residues. V lost 2 bases to trimming and J lost 4 bases; unmatched junction nucleotides: 5. The CDR3 sequence: CASSYRTGAFYGYTF. The CDR3 nucleotides are TGTGCCAGCAGTTACAGGACAGGGGCTTTCTATGGCTACACCTTC.

This rearrangement joins TRBV6-5 to TRBJ2-1; 9 bases fit TRBD1. This CDR3 is 15 amino acids long. V trimming: 4 bases; J trimming: 14 bases; junction bases outside the gene matches: 15. Per germline, CDR1 MNHEY and CDR2 SVGAGI. CDR3 sequence: CASSSGTGPLGYEFF. The CDR3 region has the DNA TGTGCCAGCAGTTCCGGGACAGGGCCCCTCGGGTATGAGTTCTTC.

The gene calls are TRBV29-1 and TRBJ1-2; D not resolved. CDR3 length: 12 residues. Trimming left V 2 bases short and J 8 bases short, with 12 bases between. CDR1 and CDR2 from the germline V gene are SQVTM and ANQGSEA. The DNA for the CDR3 is TGCAGCGTTGAAATAGACGGAGGGGGCTACACCTTC. Its translation: CSVEIDGGGYTF.

The V call is TRBV12-3 or TRBV12-4, the J call TRBJ2-2; TRBD1 agrees at 10 bases. The CDR3 loop spans 17 amino acids. The ends lost 7 bases at V and 6 bases at J; junction bases unmatched: 14. The CDR3: CASTQDPGTGVAGELFF. CDR3 bases: TGTGCCAGCACCCAAGATCCCGGGACAGGGGTCGCCGGGGAGCTGTTTTTT.

This rearrangement joins TRBV12-3 or TRBV12-4 to TRBJ1-5, with D possibly matching TRBD1 (6 bases). CDR3 length: 13 amino acids. V shed 3 bases and J shed 7 bases, with 10 bases lying between them. The CDR3 DNA reads as TGTGCCAGCAGTTTGGGGGCAGGACAGCCCCAGCATTTT. Its protein is CASSLGAGQPQHF.